The table lists the clone carrying this TCR beta chain with a count of one. What it binds is not known. CDR1 and CDR2 (germline): LNHDA, SQIVND (reference sequence). This CDR3 is 14 amino acids long. J lost 13 bases, V lost 3 bases, and 12 bases had no gene match. This sample stems from a study of regulatory T cells in long-lasting Graves disease. Building of the TCR beta libraries involved iRepertoire HTBI primers and Arm-PCR of CDR3 regions. TCRdb reprocessed the multiplex PCR reads with MiXCR, giving one entry per CDR3 protein. The table records some 340,000 distinct CDR3 sequences, roughly 10% of them present only once. Time point described: newly diagnosed GD, antithyroid drugs for less than 3 months. Extracted PBMC RNA gave rise to the TCR library. Study-wide results and limits: TRBV28, TRBJ1-2 and TRBJ2-5 emerged as the favored segments in persistent disease. Persistent Graves' patients showed less TCR diversity than newly diagnosed patients showed.

This same sample was also part of a study on T cells in Graves' hyperthyroidism and ophthalmopathy.

The starting material was peripheral blood mononuclear cells (PBMCs), obtained at new diagnosis, from a patient treated with antithyroid drugs. V is TRBV19 and J is TRBJ2-1; 7 nucleotides agree with TRBD1. This TCR was sampled from a woman between 18 and 30 years old with Graves disease. The CDR3 DNA sequence: TGTGCCAGTAGTATGGGACAGTACGGCGTGCAACAGTTCTTC. Its translation is CASSMGQYGVQQFF.